This T cell receptor beta chain was documented in a study of blood T cells in healthy people across ages. Broader study findings: Greater diversity and more naive CD4+ cells were seen in long-lived donors than in aged donors. Investigators viewed diversity estimates from one million T cells as underestimates, the study reported.

This clonotype appeared a few times. No antigen is known for it. The CDR3 is 17 residues long. With V trimmed by 2 bases and J by 6 bases, 10 bases remained unmatched. CDR1 KGHDR and CDR2 SFDVKD come from the germline V gene. Sample-barcoded 5' priming and a J-beta primer mix drove a second PCR of roughly 6 to 12 cycles. MiXCR, applied by TCRdb to the 5' RACE reads, yields one record per CDR3 protein. The sample holds 710,000 or so distinct CDR3 sequences, about a fifth seen once. It was about 9.4 milliliters of peripheral blood that were drawn from each donor. This clonotype was sampled from an older man in good health. This chain connects TRBV24-1 to TRBJ1-5; 9 nucleotides align to TRBD1. The sample consisted of blood. The CDR3 loop reads CATSDSPGQGYAQPQHF. For the CDR3, the DNA is TGTGCCACCAGTGATTCCCCGGGACAGGGTTACGCTCAGCCCCAGCATTTT.